Here is one TCR beta chain with its context. Its antigen is unknown. These data come from a study of cytomegalovirus exposure and HLA in healthy donors. Overall study findings and caveats: The sole available immune exposure information was CMV serostatus.

Unmatched junction bases numbered 7, after V lost 3 bases and J lost 3 bases. CDR3 length: 15 residues. Looked up from germline, CDR1 is MGHRA and CDR2 is YSYEKL. Primers included in the PCR were 60 Vbeta and 13 Jbeta primers. TCRdb keeps only in-frame clones here, not all; method: immunoSEQ multiplex PCR. The sample has about 180,000 clones, approximately 73% seen once. The sequenced material came from PBMCs. The TCR comes from a woman under 40 in good health and CMV-seropositive. This sequence joins TRBV4-1 and TRBJ2-5, with 7 positions matching TRBD1. Here the CDR3 DNA reads TGCGCCAGCAGCCATCTGGGACAGACTAAAGAGACCCAGTACTTC. It translates to CASSHLGQTKETQYF.